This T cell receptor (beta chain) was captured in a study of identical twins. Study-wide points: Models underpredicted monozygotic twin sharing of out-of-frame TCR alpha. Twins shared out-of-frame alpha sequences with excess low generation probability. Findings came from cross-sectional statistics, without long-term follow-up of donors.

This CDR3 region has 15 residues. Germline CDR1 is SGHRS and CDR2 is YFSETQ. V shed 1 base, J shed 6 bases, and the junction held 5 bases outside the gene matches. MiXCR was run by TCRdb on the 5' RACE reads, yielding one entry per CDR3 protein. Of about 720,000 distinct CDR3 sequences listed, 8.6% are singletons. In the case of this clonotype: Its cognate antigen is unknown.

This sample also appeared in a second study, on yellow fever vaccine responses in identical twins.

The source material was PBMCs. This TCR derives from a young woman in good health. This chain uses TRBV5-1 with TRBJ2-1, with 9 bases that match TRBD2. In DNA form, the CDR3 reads TGCGCCAGCAGCTTGACCCTAGCGGGGACCAATGAGCAGTTCTTC. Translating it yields CASSLTLAGTNEQFF.